These T cell receptor beta chains were read from a single sample in a study of cytomegalovirus exposure and HLA in healthy donors. Profiling relied on immunoSEQ multiplex PCR, and the TCRdb table lists in-frame clones only, not all of them. The repertoire holds some 200,000 clones, with 76% as singletons. Source material: PBMCs. All receptors come from a man aged 18 to 29 in good health and CMV-seronegative. Both conserved end residues are part of each CDR3. The order of the fields is CDR3 DNA, CDR3 protein, D gene, V gene, J gene, clone size. The D gene is left open where the match is weak. Clone size is given for some rows only: seen once, a few or many times, or a class if the clone is expanded.

DNA: TGTGCCAGCAGTTTTTCGACAGGCCCGGGGAACACTGAAGCTTTCTTT; CDR3: CASSFSTGPGNTEAFF; D: -; V: TRBV6-5; J: TRBJ1-1; size: -
DNA: TGTGCCAGCAGTCAGGGCAATCAGCCCCAGCATTTT; CDR3: CASSQGNQPQHF; D: -; V: TRBV2; J: TRBJ1-5; size: -
DNA: TGTGCCAGCACCCTCCCGGGGGGAAGGGCCGGCTACACCTTC; CDR3: CASTLPGGRAGYTF; D: -; V: TRBV28; J: TRBJ1-2; size: -
DNA: TGCGCCAGCAGTGAAGCATCTAACTATGGCTACACCTTC; CDR3: CASSEASNYGYTF; D: -; V: TRBV10-1; J: TRBJ1-2; size: once
DNA: TGTGCCAGCAGCTGGGGGCCTGAACCCTATGGCTACACCTTC; CDR3: CASSWGPEPYGYTF; D: -; V: TRBV5-6; J: TRBJ1-2; size: -
DNA: TGTGCCAGCAGCTTAGGACAGCCCTACACTGAAGCTTTCTTT; CDR3: CASSLGQPYTEAFF; D: -; V: TRBV7-9; J: TRBJ1-1; size: -
DNA: TGCGCCAGCAGCCAATCTTCGGGGTACAATGAGCAGTTCTTC; CDR3: CASSQSSGYNEQFF; D: -; V: TRBV4-1; J: TRBJ2-1; size: -
DNA: TGTGCCAGCGGGGAGGTTGAAAAACTGTTTTTT; CDR3: CASGEVEKLFF; D: -; V: TRBV6-5; J: TRBJ1-4; size: once
DNA: TGCGCCAGCAGCTTGCGGGGTTTGGCAGGGGGCGTTCCGGAGACCCAGTACTTC; CDR3: CASSLRGLAGGVPETQYF; D: TRBD1; V: TRBV5-1; J: TRBJ2-5; size: -
DNA: TGTGCCAGCAGCCAAACCAGTGAGCAGTTCTTC; CDR3: CASSQTSEQFF; D: -; V: TRBV7-9; J: TRBJ2-1; size: few
DNA: TGTGCCAGCAGCTTAGTCATACAGATGGGAAACACCATATATTTT; CDR3: CASSLVIQMGNTIYF; D: -; V: TRBV7-9; J: TRBJ1-3; size: -
DNA: TGCGCCAGCAGCTTGGATGGACAGAATGGCTACACCTTC; CDR3: CASSLDGQNGYTF; D: -; V: TRBV5-1; J: TRBJ1-2; size: -
DNA: TGTGCCAGCAGTTACCGTACAGGGGAAACTGAAGCTTTCTTT; CDR3: CASSYRTGETEAFF; D: TRBD1; V: TRBV6-5; J: TRBJ1-1; size: -
DNA: TGCGCCAGCAGCTTGGGCCCCACAGGGAGTGGGGAGACCCAGTACTTC; CDR3: CASSLGPTGSGETQYF; D: -; V: TRBV5-1; J: TRBJ2-5; size: -
DNA: TGTGCCAGCAGTGGAGAACAGGGCGATGAGCAGTTCTTC; CDR3: CASSGEQGDEQFF; D: -; V: TRBV2; J: TRBJ2-1; size: few
DNA: TGTGCCAGCAGCGCCCTCACGACAGGGTATGGCTACACCTTC; CDR3: CASSALTTGYGYTF; D: TRBD1; V: TRBV28; J: TRBJ1-2; size: -
DNA: TGTGCCAGCAGCAGAACAGGGACCGGGGAGCTGTTTTTT; CDR3: CASSRTGTGELFF; D: -; V: TRBV11-2; J: TRBJ2-2; size: -
DNA: TGCGCCAGCAGTGAGGACCGTACTAGCGGGAGCCACTACGAGCAGTACTTC; CDR3: CASSEDRTSGSHYEQYF; D: TRBD2; V: TRBV10-1; J: TRBJ2-7; size: -
DNA: TGTGCCAGCAGGGGGACAGGCGATAATTCACCCCTCCACTTT; CDR3: CASRGTGDNSPLHF; D: TRBD1; V: TRBV2; J: TRBJ1-6; size: once
DNA: TGCAGCGCCTCAGCGGTGTACGGCACAGATACGCAGTATTTT; CDR3: CSASAVYGTDTQYF; D: -; V: TRBV29-1; J: TRBJ2-3; size: -
DNA: TGTGCCAGCAGCTTGGAGGTCGAGGTGGATGAGCAGTTCTTC; CDR3: CASSLEVEVDEQFF; D: -; V: TRBV5-6; J: TRBJ2-1; size: -
DNA: TGTGTCAGTGGGACAGGGGGCTATGGCTACACCTTC; CDR3: CVSGTGGYGYTF; D: TRBD1; V: TRBV27; J: TRBJ1-2; size: -
DNA: TGCGCCAGCAGCCAAGATGGGATCGCAGGGGGCAACTATGGCTACACCTTC; CDR3: CASSQDGIAGGNYGYTF; D: TRBD1; V: TRBV4-1; J: TRBJ1-2; size: -
DNA: TGTGCCAGCAGACTCCGGGACAGGGGGCATCAGCCCCAGCATTTT; CDR3: CASRLRDRGHQPQHF; D: TRBD1; V: TRBV6-5; J: TRBJ1-5; size: few
DNA: TGTGCCAGCAGTTTATCTTTGGGTAGCGGGAGGTACGAGCAGTACTTC; CDR3: CASSLSLGSGRYEQYF; D: TRBD2; V: TRBV27; J: TRBJ2-7; size: -
DNA: TGTGCCAGCAGCGAGGGAGCGGGAGTTGGACCAGATACGCAGTATTTT; CDR3: CASSEGAGVGPDTQYF; D: TRBD2; V: TRBV9; J: TRBJ2-3; size: -
DNA: TGTGCCAGTAACGACAGGATTTTGGGTTCCGAGCAGTACTTC; CDR3: CASNDRILGSEQYF; D: -; V: TRBV19; J: TRBJ2-7; size: -
DNA: TGTGCCAGCAGGACTAGCGGGCTTTCCTACGAGCAGTACTTC; CDR3: CASRTSGLSYEQYF; D: TRBD2; V: TRBV27; J: TRBJ2-7; size: -
DNA: TGTGCCAGCAGTGAATTTAGGACAGGGGTCCACGAGCAGTACTTC; CDR3: CASSEFRTGVHEQYF; D: TRBD1; V: TRBV6-1; J: TRBJ2-7; size: -
DNA: TGTGCCAGCAGCTCTAACCGGGACAGGCCGTACGAGCAGTACTTC; CDR3: CASSSNRDRPYEQYF; D: TRBD1; V: TRBV11-2; J: TRBJ2-7; size: -
DNA: TGCGCCAGCAGTGAGTTTCGGTCTGGAAACACCATATATTTT; CDR3: CASSEFRSGNTIYF; D: -; V: TRBV10-1; J: TRBJ1-3; size: -
DNA: TGTGCCATCAGTGAGTCTTTGGGGCTCAATCAGCCCCAGCATTTT; CDR3: CAISESLGLNQPQHF; D: -; V: TRBV10-3; J: TRBJ1-5; size: few
DNA: TGTGCCAGCAGCTTGATGGGGGGGGGTGCTGAAGCTTTCTTT; CDR3: CASSLMGGGAEAFF; D: -; V: TRBV5-4; J: TRBJ1-1; size: -
DNA: TGCGCCAGCAGCCTGGCTGAGTCCTCTGGAAACACCATATATTTT; CDR3: CASSLAESSGNTIYF; D: -; V: TRBV5-1; J: TRBJ1-3; size: -
DNA: TGTGCCAGCAGCCAAGTTACGGCTAGCGGGAGGAGAAACGAGCAGTACTTC; CDR3: CASSQVTASGRRNEQYF; D: TRBD2; V: TRBV14; J: TRBJ2-7; size: -
DNA: TGTGCCAGCAGAGGACCGAGACAGGGAATTGGCTACACCTTC; CDR3: CASRGPRQGIGYTF; D: TRBD1; V: TRBV6-1; J: TRBJ1-2; size: -
DNA: TGTGCCAGCAGCTTAGCGGGAGTCTACAATGAGCAGTTCTTC; CDR3: CASSLAGVYNEQFF; D: -; V: TRBV7-8; J: TRBJ2-1; size: -
DNA: TGTGCCAGCAGCTTAGTTAGGACAGGGGGCTACGAGCAGTACTTC; CDR3: CASSLVRTGGYEQYF; D: TRBD1; V: TRBV7-8; J: TRBJ2-7; size: -
DNA: TGTGCCTGGAGTCTGGATAGGGGGGCTTTCTTT; CDR3: CAWSLDRGAFF; D: -; V: TRBV30; J: TRBJ1-1; size: -
DNA: TGTGCCAGCAGTGTGAGCCAGGGGGCGAGGGAGCAGTACTTC; CDR3: CASSVSQGAREQYF; D: TRBD1; V: TRBV25-1; J: TRBJ2-7; size: -
DNA: TGTGCCAGCAGCTTAACGGGGGCAGCCTTCAATGAGCAGTTCTTC; CDR3: CASSLTGAAFNEQFF; D: -; V: TRBV7-3; J: TRBJ2-1; size: -
DNA: TGCGCCAGCAGCTTGCCTCTAGCGGGGGCCTACAATGAGCAGTTCTTC; CDR3: CASSLPLAGAYNEQFF; D: TRBD2; V: TRBV5-1; J: TRBJ2-1; size: -